This T cell receptor beta chain was captured by sequencing in a study of blood T cell repertoires in COVID-19. Germline loops: CDR1 SGHDT, CDR2 YYEEEE. V dropped 2 bases and J dropped 8 bases, with 13 bases sitting between them. The CDR3 spans 13 residues. Methods used by the authors: From reference gene primer amplification, estimates of nucleated cell counts were derived. This table comes from immunoSEQ multiplex PCR, and its TCRdb copy is limited to in-frame clones, with some not included. V, J and clone size derive from that table, while D and trimming were established from the DNA sequence. The sample consists of around 300,000 clones, 86% of them appearing once.

The specimen was peripheral blood. The TCR was taken from a woman aged 25 to 45 with active or convalescent COVID-19. The genes are TRBV5-6 and TRBJ1-2; D is perhaps TRBD1 (6 bases). Here the CDR3 DNA reads TGTGCCAGCAGCTTCGACAGGCCCCCCGGCTACACCTTC. This sequence encodes CASSFDRPPGYTF.